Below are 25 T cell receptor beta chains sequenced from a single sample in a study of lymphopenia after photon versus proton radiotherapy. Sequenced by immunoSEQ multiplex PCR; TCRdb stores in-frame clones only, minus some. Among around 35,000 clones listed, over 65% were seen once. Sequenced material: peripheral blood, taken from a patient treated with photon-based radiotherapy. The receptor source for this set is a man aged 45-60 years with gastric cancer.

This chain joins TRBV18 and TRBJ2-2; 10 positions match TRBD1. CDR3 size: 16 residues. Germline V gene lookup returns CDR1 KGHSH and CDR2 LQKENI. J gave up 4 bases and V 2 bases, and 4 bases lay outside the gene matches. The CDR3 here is CASSPKTGGGTGELFF. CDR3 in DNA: TGTGCCAGCTCACCAAAGACAGGGGGCGGCACCGGGGAGCTGTTTTTT.

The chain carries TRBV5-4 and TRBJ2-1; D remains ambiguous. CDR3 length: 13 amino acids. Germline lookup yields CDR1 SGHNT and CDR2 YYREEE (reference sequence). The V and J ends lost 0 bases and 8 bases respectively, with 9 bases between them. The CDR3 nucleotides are TGTGCCAGCAGCTTGGAGGTTGGGGATGAGCAGTTCTTC. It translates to CASSLEVGDEQFF.

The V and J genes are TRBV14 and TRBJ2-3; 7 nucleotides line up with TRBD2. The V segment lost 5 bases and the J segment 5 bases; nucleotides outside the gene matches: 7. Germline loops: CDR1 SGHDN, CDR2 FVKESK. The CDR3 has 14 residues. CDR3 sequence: CASSGGRGLDTQYF. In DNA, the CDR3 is TGTGCCAGCAGCGGCGGGAGAGGATTAGATACGCAGTATTTT.

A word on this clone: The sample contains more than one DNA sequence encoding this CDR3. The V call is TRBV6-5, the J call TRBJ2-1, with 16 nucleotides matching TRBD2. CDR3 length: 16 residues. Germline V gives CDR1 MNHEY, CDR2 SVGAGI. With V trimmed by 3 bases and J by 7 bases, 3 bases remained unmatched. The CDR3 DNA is TGTGCCAGCAGTTATACGGGACTAGCGGGAGGGAATGAGCAGTTCTTC. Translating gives CASSYTGLAGGNEQFF.

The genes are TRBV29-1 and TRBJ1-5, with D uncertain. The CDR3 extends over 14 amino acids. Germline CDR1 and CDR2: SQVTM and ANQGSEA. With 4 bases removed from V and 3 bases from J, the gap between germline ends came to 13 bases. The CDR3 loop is CSVVVHGDNQPQHF. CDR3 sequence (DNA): TGCAGCGTTGTAGTGCATGGTGACAATCAGCCCCAGCATTTT.

The CDR3 sequence: CASSPSGLAYNEQFF. The CDR3 bases are TGTGCCAGCAGCCCCAGTGGACTAGCGTACAATGAGCAGTTCTTC. This chain links TRBV9 with TRBJ2-1; TRBD2 matches at 9 bases. Germline V gene sequence: CDR1 SGDLS, CDR2 YYNGEE. J gave up 4 bases and V 4 bases, and 6 bases lay outside the gene matches. CDR3 length: 15 amino acids.

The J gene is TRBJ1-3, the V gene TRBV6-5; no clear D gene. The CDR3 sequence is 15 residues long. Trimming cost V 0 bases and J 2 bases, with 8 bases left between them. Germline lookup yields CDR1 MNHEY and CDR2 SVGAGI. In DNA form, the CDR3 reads TGTGCCAGCAGTTACTCGAACGAAGCTGGAAACACCATATATTTT. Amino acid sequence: CASSYSNEAGNTIYF.

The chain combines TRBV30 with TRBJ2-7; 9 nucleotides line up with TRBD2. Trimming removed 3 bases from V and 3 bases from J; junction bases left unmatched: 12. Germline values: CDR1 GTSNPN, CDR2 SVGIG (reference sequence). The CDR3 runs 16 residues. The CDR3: CAWRRLAGNMGYEQYF. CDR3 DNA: TGTGCCTGGAGGAGGCTAGCGGGAAATATGGGCTACGAGCAGTACTTC.

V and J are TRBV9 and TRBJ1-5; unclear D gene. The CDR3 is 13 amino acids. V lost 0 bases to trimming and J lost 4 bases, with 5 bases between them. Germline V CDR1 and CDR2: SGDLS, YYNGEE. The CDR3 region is CASSVGANQPQHF. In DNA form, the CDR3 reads TGTGCCAGCAGCGTAGGAGCAAATCAGCCCCAGCATTTT.

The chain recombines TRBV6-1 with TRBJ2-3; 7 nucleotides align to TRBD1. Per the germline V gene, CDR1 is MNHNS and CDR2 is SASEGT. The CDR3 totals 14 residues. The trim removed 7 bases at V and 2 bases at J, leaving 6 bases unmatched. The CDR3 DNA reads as TGTGCCAGCACCCCGACAGGGACCACAGATACGCAGTATTTT. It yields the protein CASTPTGTTDTQYF.

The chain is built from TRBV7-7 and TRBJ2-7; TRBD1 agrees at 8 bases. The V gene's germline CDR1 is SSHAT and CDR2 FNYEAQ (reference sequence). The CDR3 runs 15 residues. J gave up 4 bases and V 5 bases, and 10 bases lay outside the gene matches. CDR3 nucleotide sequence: TGTGCCAGCAGCCTCGGACAGGGAGGAGGGTACGAGCAGTACTTC. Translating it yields CASSLGQGGGYEQYF.

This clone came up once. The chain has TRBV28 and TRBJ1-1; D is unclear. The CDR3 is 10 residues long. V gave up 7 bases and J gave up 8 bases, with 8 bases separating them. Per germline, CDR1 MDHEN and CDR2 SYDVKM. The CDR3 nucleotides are TGTGCCAGCATTGCCAGGGAAGCTTTCTTT. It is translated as CASIAREAFF.

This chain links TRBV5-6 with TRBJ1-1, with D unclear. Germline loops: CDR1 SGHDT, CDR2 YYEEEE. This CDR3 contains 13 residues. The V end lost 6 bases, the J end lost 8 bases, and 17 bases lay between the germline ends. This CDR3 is CASNDGVAPEAFF. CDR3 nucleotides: TGTGCCAGCAACGACGGGGTTGCCCCAGAAGCTTTCTTT.

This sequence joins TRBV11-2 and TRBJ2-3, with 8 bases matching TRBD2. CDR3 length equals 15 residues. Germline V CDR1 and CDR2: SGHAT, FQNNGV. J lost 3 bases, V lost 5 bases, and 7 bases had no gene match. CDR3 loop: CASSRIAGHTDTQYF. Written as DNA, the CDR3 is TGTGCCAGCAGCCGCATAGCGGGGCATACAGATACGCAGTATTTT.

This CDR3 reads CASSDYEQFF. In nucleotides, the CDR3 is TGTGCCAGCAGTGACTATGAGCAGTTCTTC. V is TRBV2 and J is TRBJ2-1, with D uncertain. The CDR3 length is 10 residues. Germline CDR1 reads SNHLY; CDR2 reads FYNNEI. Trimming took 3 bases from V and 8 from J, leaving 2 bases between them.

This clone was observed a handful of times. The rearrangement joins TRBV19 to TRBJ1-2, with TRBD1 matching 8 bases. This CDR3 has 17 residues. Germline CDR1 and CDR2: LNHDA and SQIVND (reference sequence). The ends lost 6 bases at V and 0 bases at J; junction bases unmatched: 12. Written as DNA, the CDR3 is TGTGCCAGTAGCATGAGGACAGGGCGGTTAGCTAACTATGGCTACACCTTC. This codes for CASSMRTGRLANYGYTF.

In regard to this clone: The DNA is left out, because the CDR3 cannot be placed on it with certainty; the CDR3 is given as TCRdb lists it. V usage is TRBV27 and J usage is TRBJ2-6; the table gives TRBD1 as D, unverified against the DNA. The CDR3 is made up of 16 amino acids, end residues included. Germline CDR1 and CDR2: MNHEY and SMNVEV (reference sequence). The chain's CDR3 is CASTPSWASGANVLIF.

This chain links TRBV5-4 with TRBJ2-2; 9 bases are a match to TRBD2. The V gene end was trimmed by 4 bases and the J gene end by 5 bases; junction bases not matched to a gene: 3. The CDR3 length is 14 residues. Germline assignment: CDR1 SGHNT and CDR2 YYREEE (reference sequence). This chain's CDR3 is CASSPTSGTGELFF. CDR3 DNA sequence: TGTGCCAGCAGCCCTACTAGCGGGACCGGGGAGCTGTTTTTT.

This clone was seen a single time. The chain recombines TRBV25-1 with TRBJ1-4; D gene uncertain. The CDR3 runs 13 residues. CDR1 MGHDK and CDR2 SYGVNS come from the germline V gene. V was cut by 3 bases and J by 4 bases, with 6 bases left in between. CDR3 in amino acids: CASSDGDNEKLFF. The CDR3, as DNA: TGTGCCAGCAGTGACGGAGATAATGAAAAACTGTTTTTT.

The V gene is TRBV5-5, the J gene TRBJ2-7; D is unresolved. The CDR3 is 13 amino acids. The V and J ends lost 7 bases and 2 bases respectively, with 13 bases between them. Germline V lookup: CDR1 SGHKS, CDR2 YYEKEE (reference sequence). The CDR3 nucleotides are TGTGCCAGCTCCTACCCGGGTCCCTACGAGCAGTACTTC. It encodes CASSYPGPYEQYF.

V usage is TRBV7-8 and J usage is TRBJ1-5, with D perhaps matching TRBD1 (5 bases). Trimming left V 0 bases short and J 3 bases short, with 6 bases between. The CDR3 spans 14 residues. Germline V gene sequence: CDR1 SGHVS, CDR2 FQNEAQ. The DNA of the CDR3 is TGTGCCAGCAGCTTAGCCAGGGACAATCAGCCCCAGCATTTT. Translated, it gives CASSLARDNQPQHF.

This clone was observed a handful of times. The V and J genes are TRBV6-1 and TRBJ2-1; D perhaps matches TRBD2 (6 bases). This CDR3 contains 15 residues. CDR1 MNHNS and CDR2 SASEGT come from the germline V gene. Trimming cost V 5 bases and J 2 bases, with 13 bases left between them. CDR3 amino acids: CASSPGPGAYNEQFF. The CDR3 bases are TGTGCCAGCAGTCCCGGCCCGGGGGCCTACAATGAGCAGTTCTTC.

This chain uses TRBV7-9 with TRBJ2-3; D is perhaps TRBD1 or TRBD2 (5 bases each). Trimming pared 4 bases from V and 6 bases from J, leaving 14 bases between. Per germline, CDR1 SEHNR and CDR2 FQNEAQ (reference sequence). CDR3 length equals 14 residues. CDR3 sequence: CASSSGPTGDTQYF. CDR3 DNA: TGTGCCAGCAGCTCGGGACCGACCGGGGATACGCAGTATTTT.

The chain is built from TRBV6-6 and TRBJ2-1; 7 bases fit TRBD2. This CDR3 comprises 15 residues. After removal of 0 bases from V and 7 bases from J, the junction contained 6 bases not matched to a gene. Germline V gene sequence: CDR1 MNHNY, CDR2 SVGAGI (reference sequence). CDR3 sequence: CASSYSGGRLNEQFF. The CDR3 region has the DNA TGTGCCAGCAGTTACTCCGGCGGGAGATTAAATGAGCAGTTCTTC.

CDR3 DNA: TGTGCCAGCAGCTTAGCAGGCAGGAACACTGAAGCTTTCTTT. Its protein is CASSLAGRNTEAFF. The chain joins TRBV11-2 to TRBJ1-1; D gene ambiguous. This CDR3 contains 14 residues. CDR1 and CDR2 from the germline V gene are SGHAT and FQNNGV. Trimming left V 1 base short and J 1 base short, with 7 bases between.